Listed below are T cell receptor beta chains from one sample, sequenced in a study of regulatory T cells in long-lasting Graves disease. MiXCR, applied by TCRdb to the multiplex PCR reads, yields one record per CDR3 protein. The sample shows around 500,000 distinct CDR3 sequences, 12% of them seen only once. These same records also appear under a second study, on T cells in Graves' hyperthyroidism and ophthalmopathy.

The specimen was peripheral blood mononuclear cells (PBMCs), collected at new diagnosis, from a patient treated with antithyroid drugs. These receptor sequences come from a woman aged 30 to 39 with Graves disease. The CDR3 runs from the conserved cysteine through the conserved F or W. Fields, in order: V gene, clone size, J gene, D gene, CDR3 protein, CDR3 DNA. D genes are given only for firm matches. Clone size is given for some rows only: seen once, a few or many times, or a class if the clone is expanded.

TRBV20-1	.	TRBJ2-7	TRBD1	CSARAGGSYEQYF	TGCAGTGCTAGGGCAGGGGGCTCTTACGAGCAGTACTTC
TRBV7-2	.	TRBJ2-3	.	CASSYPLAATSTDTQYF	TGTGCCAGCAGCTACCCACTAGCAGCTACTAGCACAGATACGCAGTATTTT
TRBV27	few	TRBJ2-5	.	CASSGPGETQYF	TGTGCCAGCAGTGGACCGGGGGAGACCCAGTACTTC
TRBV9	.	TRBJ2-2	.	CASTNANTGELFF	TGTGCCAGCACCAACGCGAACACCGGGGAGCTGTTTTTT
TRBV27	many	TRBJ1-2	.	CASSPNRARGYTF	TGTGCCAGCAGTCCGAATCGGGCGAGGGGCTACACCTTC
TRBV11-3	many	TRBJ1-2	TRBD1	CASSYRDRVGYTF	TGTGCCAGCAGCTACCGGGACAGGGTTGGCTACACCTTC
TRBV2	many	TRBJ1-3	TRBD1	CASRYRGTGNTIYF	TGTGCCAGCAGGTACAGGGGGACTGGAAACACCATATATTTT
TRBV9	many	TRBJ2-1	.	CASSVPLGDEQFF	TGTGCCAGCAGCGTTCCGTTGGGAGATGAGCAGTTCTTC
TRBV19	.	TRBJ2-1	.	CASSIPGQNNEQFF	TGTGCCAGTAGTATACCTGGACAGAACAATGAGCAGTTCTTC
TRBV9	few	TRBJ1-1	.	CASSVDRGALNTEAFF	TGTGCCAGCAGCGTAGATCGGGGGGCCCTGAACACTGAAGCTTTCTTT
TRBV6-5	.	TRBJ2-5	.	CASSYHNRPPSQTQYF	TGTGCCAGCAGTTACCACAACAGGCCCCCGTCACAGACCCAGTACTTC
TRBV28	.	TRBJ2-7	.	CASSLFGQGGSYEQYF	TGTGCCAGCAGTTTATTTGGACAGGGAGGGTCCTACGAGCAGTACTTC
TRBV9	few	TRBJ2-2	.	CASSPDPSATNTGELFF	TGTGCCAGCAGCCCCGATCCTAGCGCCACGAACACCGGGGAGCTGTTTTTT
TRBV5-1	many	TRBJ1-1	.	CASSLTGPNTEAFF	TGCGCCAGCAGCTTGACCGGACCGAACACTGAAGCTTTCTTT
TRBV18	few	TRBJ1-5	TRBD1	CASSPRGQGDQPQHF	TGTGCCAGCTCACCTCGAGGACAGGGGGATCAGCCCCAGCATTTT
TRBV20-1	.	TRBJ1-1	.	CSARDLGDRSNTEAFF	TGCAGTGCTAGAGATCTTGGAGACAGGTCGAACACTGAAGCTTTCTTT
TRBV28	many	TRBJ2-7	TRBD2	CASSLQRGKQYF	TGTGCCAGCAGTTTACAGCGGGGAAAGCAGTACTTC
TRBV5-6	many	TRBJ1-2	.	CASSVNYGYTF	TGTGCCAGCAGTGTTAACTATGGCTACACCTTC
TRBV27	many	TRBJ2-7	.	CASSPRGLRVEQYF	TGTGCCAGCAGTCCCCGGGGACTGCGAGTCGAGCAGTACTTC
TRBV7-2	many	TRBJ1-2	.	CASSSGHFYGYTF	TGTGCCAGCAGCTCGGGACACTTCTATGGCTACACCTTC
TRBV6-1	.	TRBJ2-3	TRBD1	CASRLQGLGQDTQYF	TGTGCCAGCAGACTACAGGGGCTGGGTCAAGATACGCAGTATTTT
TRBV28	many	TRBJ2-1	.	CASRLSGWGSYNEQFF	TGTGCCAGCAGGCTTAGCGGTTGGGGCTCCTACAATGAGCAGTTCTTC
TRBV15	many	TRBJ1-2	.	CATSRDQLYYGYTF	TGTGCCACCAGCAGAGATCAGCTATACTATGGCTACACCTTC
TRBV11-3	many	TRBJ2-1	TRBD2	CASSLVSREWNEQFF	TGTGCCAGCAGCTTAGTGTCGCGGGAGTGGAATGAGCAGTTCTTC
TRBV29-1	few	TRBJ2-1	TRBD1	CSVEGTGSYNEQFF	TGCAGCGTTGAGGGGACAGGCTCCTACAATGAGCAGTTCTTC
TRBV20-1	many	TRBJ2-1	TRBD1	CSAPPGQGSNEQFF	TGCAGTGCACCGCCGGGACAGGGTAGCAATGAGCAGTTCTTC
TRBV6-1	many	TRBJ1-3	TRBD1	CASSADRDKPNTIYF	TGTGCCAGCAGCGCCGACAGGGATAAACCCAACACCATATATTTT
TRBV10-2	many	TRBJ2-1	.	CASSESGLYNEQFF	TGCGCCAGCAGTGAGTCCGGACTTTACAATGAGCAGTTCTTC
TRBV20-1	.	TRBJ2-7	TRBD2	CSARDFSGTSGRASYEQYF	TGCAGTGCTAGAGATTTCTCCGGGACTAGCGGGAGGGCCTCCTACGAGCAGTACTTC
TRBV29-1	many	TRBJ1-2	.	CSVVLRGLPYGYTF	TGCAGCGTTGTCCTACGCGGGCTCCCCTATGGCTACACCTTC
TRBV27	many	TRBJ1-2	.	CASSFRARVNYGYTF	.
TRBV5-1	.	TRBJ1-1	.	CASSLVRRHRGTEAFF	TGCGCCAGCAGCTTGGTGCGTCGCCATCGGGGCACTGAAGCTTTCTTT
TRBV19	many	TRBJ1-3	.	CASKQGVSGNTIYF	TGTGCCAGTAAACAGGGAGTGTCTGGAAACACCATATATTTT
TRBV5-1	many	TRBJ2-7	TRBD1	CASSSRQGTGEQYF	TGCGCCAGCAGCTCCAGACAGGGGACGGGGGAGCAGTACTTC
TRBV4-1	.	TRBJ2-1	.	CASSQDRGGVGSALFF	TGCGCCAGCAGCCAAGATCGCGGGGGCGTGGGATCGGCACTTTTCTTC
TRBV5-1	.	TRBJ2-2	.	CASSLVPGTNTGELFF	TGCGCCAGCAGCTTGGTTCCGGGGACGAACACCGGGGAGCTGTTTTTT
TRBV7-9	.	TRBJ2-7	.	CASSPELGASYEQYF	TGTGCCAGCAGCCCCGAGCTAGGGGCGTCCTACGAGCAGTACTTC